These 31 T cell receptor beta chains share one sample of origin, sequenced in a study of cytomegalovirus exposure and HLA in healthy donors (dated by TCRdb to about 2017). The library was built by means of the immunoSEQ multiplex PCR assay. The multiplex PCR relied on a mix of 60 forward primers for TCR Vbeta segments and 13 reverse primers for TCR Jbeta segments. The immuneACCESS repertoire file appears here via TCRdb, limited to in-frame rearrangements. These files lack a portion of the clones; in checked studies, under half of the deficit traces to unresolved V genes, and the cause of the others is not known. This sample has 95,000 to 150,000 clones in its table, and 78% of those were observed once. Roughly 10% of the sample rests with the top ten. Sequencing was performed on PBMCs. These receptors originate from a man aged 25-45 years in good health and CMV-seropositive.

This chain links TRBV9 with TRBJ2-7, with 8 bases aligning to TRBD1. The length of the CDR3 is 15 residues. Trimming at V came to 0 bases and at J to 4 bases, leaving 6 bases not matched to a gene. The germline CDR1 and CDR2 sequences are SGDLS and YYNGEE. This CDR3 reads CASSVAQGANYEQYF. Written as DNA, the CDR3 is TGTGCCAGCAGCGTAGCGCAGGGGGCCAATTACGAGCAGTACTTC.

The table lists this clone with a count of one. V is TRBV9 and J is TRBJ2-3; D perhaps matches TRBD1 (6 bases). There are 15 residues in the CDR3. Germline lookup yields CDR1 SGDLS and CDR2 YYNGEE. The V end lost 5 bases, the J end lost 0 bases, and 13 bases lay between the germline ends. The CDR3 nucleotides are TGTGCCAGCAGTGGGGGCCTGGAGAGCACAGATACGCAGTATTTT. Protein product: CASSGGLESTDTQYF.

The chain uses TRBV29-1 and TRBJ1-1; D not certain. The V gene lost 4 bases and the J gene lost 4 bases, with 7 bases spanning the gap. Germline loops: CDR1 SQVTM, CDR2 ANQGSEA. The CDR3 loop spans 11 amino acids. The CDR3 bases are TGCAGCGTTGTGCGGGGCACTGAAGCTTTCTTT. Translated, it gives CSVVRGTEAFF.

This sequence joins TRBV30 and TRBJ2-1; 10 nucleotides align to TRBD2. Germline loops: CDR1 GTSNPN, CDR2 SVGIG (reference sequence). The CDR3 extends over 16 amino acids. Germline trimming cut 2 bases from V and 5 bases from J; bases unmatched to any gene: 9. As DNA, the CDR3 is TGTGCCTGGAGTTCGAGCGGGAGGGCCTGGGACAATGAGCAGTTCTTC. Its translation: CAWSSSGRAWDNEQFF.

The J gene is TRBJ2-5, the V gene TRBV28; D is possibly TRBD2 (7 bases). CDR1 and CDR2 from the germline V gene are MDHEN and SYDVKM. V lost 5 bases to trimming and J lost 5 bases, with 21 bases between them. This CDR3 has 16 residues. The CDR3 nucleotides read TGTGCCAGCAGTCTAGTGACAGGCATACTAGCGGAGACCCAGTACTTC. Protein sequence: CASSLVTGILAETQYF. The full variable domain, in which reference TRBV28 and TRBJ2-5 provide the parts outside the CDR3, is DVKVTQSSRYLVKRTGEKVFLECVQDMDHENMFWYRQDPGLGLRLIYFSYDVKMKEKGDIPEGYSVSREKKERFSLILESASTNQTSMYLCASSLVTGILAETQYFGPGTRLLVL.

V is TRBV6-4 and J is TRBJ1-1, with 8 bases identical to TRBD1. The CDR3 sequence is 16 residues long. Germline V gene lookup returns CDR1 MRHNA and CDR2 SNTAGT. V shed 4 bases, J shed 0 bases, and the junction held 7 bases outside the gene matches. Here the CDR3 DNA reads TGTGCCAGCAGTGCCCGGACAGGGTTCATGAACACTGAAGCTTTCTTT. Amino acids: CASSARTGFMNTEAFF.

V usage is TRBV30 and J usage is TRBJ1-2; D gene unclear. CDR1 and CDR2 (germline): GTSNPN, SVGIG (reference sequence). V gave up 0 bases and J gave up 8 bases, with 7 bases separating them. The CDR3 length is 11 residues. CDR3 nucleotides: TGTGCCTGGAGTGTAGGAGAAGGCTACACCTTC. Translated, it gives CAWSVGEGYTF.

This clone was seen only a few times. The chain has TRBV5-1 and TRBJ2-7; the match to TRBD2 covers 10 bases. The CDR3 spans 16 residues. Trimming at V came to 0 bases and at J to 1 base, leaving 4 bases not matched to a gene. In germline, CDR1 is SGHRS, CDR2 YFSETQ. Here the CDR3 reads CASSLGVSGRSYEQYF. DNA of the CDR3: TGCGCCAGCAGCTTGGGAGTTAGCGGGAGGTCCTACGAGCAGTACTTC.

The gene calls are TRBV5-5 and TRBJ2-7, with no clear D. Trimming shortened V by 5 bases and J by 5 bases, and 11 bases separated the two germline ends. The CDR3 runs to 12 residues. Germline assignment: CDR1 SGHKS and CDR2 YYEKEE (reference sequence). In DNA, the CDR3 is TGTGCCAGCAGTTACCGCCGGGACGAGCAGTACTTC. Protein: CASSYRRDEQYF.

This clone was counted a single time. The V gene is TRBV2, the J gene TRBJ2-1; 7 bases fit TRBD2. V lost 4 bases to trimming and J lost 5 bases; unmatched junction nucleotides: 8. The CDR3 consists of 15 residues. Germline-derived CDR1 and CDR2 are SNHLY and FYNNEI. The CDR3 here is CASSGRTGLDNEQFF. The CDR3 coding sequence is TGTGCCAGCAGTGGGCGAACCGGACTAGACAATGAGCAGTTCTTC.

This clone was seen once. The V and J genes are TRBV6-5 and TRBJ1-1; D is perhaps TRBD1 (6 bases). From germline, CDR1 is MNHEY and CDR2 SVGAGI. The CDR3 is 15 amino acids. V was clipped by 0 bases and J by 1 base, with 9 bases between them. The CDR3 region is CASSYSGARNTEAFF. The CDR3 DNA is TGTGCCAGCAGTTACTCGGGGGCGCGGAACACTGAAGCTTTCTTT.

This clone was observed a single time. The chain is built from TRBV18 and TRBJ1-1; D call uncertain. CDR1 and CDR2 from the germline V gene are KGHSH and LQKENI. V shed 1 base and J shed 0 bases, with 9 bases lying between them. CDR3 length: 15 amino acids. CDR3 in amino acids: CASSPLSTMNTEAFF. The CDR3 DNA reads as TGTGCCAGCTCACCACTCAGTACAATGAACACTGAAGCTTTCTTT.

In its sample, this clone was seen a few times. This chain connects TRBV28 to TRBJ2-7, with D possibly matching TRBD1 (5 bases). CDR3 size: 14 residues. Deletions cut 2 bases from V and 1 base from J, with 9 bases between. Germline V CDR1 and CDR2: MDHEN, SYDVKM. CDR3 in amino acids: CASSLTGGSYEQYF. Written as DNA, the CDR3 is TGTGCCAGCAGTTTAACAGGTGGATCCTACGAGCAGTACTTC.

The rearrangement joins TRBV5-1 to TRBJ2-3; 11 bases agree with TRBD2. There are 16 residues in the CDR3. Trimming cost V 4 bases and J 2 bases; bases outside gene matches: 6. Germline V gene lookup returns CDR1 SGHRS and CDR2 YFSETQ. CDR3 DNA: TGCGCCAGCAGCCCTGGACTAGCGGGTTTCACAGATACGCAGTATTTT. Translating it yields CASSPGLAGFTDTQYF.

The genes are TRBV6-1 and TRBJ2-7; no definite D call. The V and J ends lost 7 bases and 0 bases respectively, with 7 bases between them. Germline loops: CDR1 MNHNS, CDR2 SASEGT. The CDR3 spans 12 residues. The CDR3 DNA sequence: TGTGCCAGCACCTTTAGCTCCTACGAGCAGTACTTC. Translated, it gives CASTFSSYEQYF.

The chain carries TRBV7-9 and TRBJ2-3, with 12 bases lining up with TRBD2. The CDR3 runs 17 residues. The V and J ends lost 1 base and 7 bases, in that order; junction bases with no gene match: 9. The V gene's germline CDR1 is SEHNR and CDR2 FQNEAQ (reference sequence). DNA of the CDR3: TGTGCCAGCAGCTTAGGACCGCTAGCGGGAGGGCCAAATACGCAGTATTTT. Its protein is CASSLGPLAGGPNTQYF.

The CDR3 sequence: CASQRQTGPVQYEQYF. The CDR3 DNA reads as TGTGCCAGCCAACGTCAGACAGGGCCTGTACAGTACGAGCAGTACTTC. J is TRBJ2-7 and V is TRBV27, with 7 bases matching TRBD1. Germline V gene lookup returns CDR1 MNHEY and CDR2 SMNVEV (reference sequence). This CDR3 has 16 residues. The J segment lost 4 bases and the V segment lost 8 bases, leaving 17 bases of the junction unmatched.

The chain is built from TRBV6-6 and TRBJ1-1; 9 bases map to TRBD1. CDR1 is MNHNY and CDR2 is SVGAGI in the germline V gene (reference sequence). Losses at the gene ends were 1 base for V and 3 bases for J; bases not matched to a gene: 3. This CDR3 region has 15 residues. This CDR3 is CASSYYRGQDTEAFF. CDR3 sequence (DNA): TGTGCCAGCAGTTACTACAGGGGGCAGGACACTGAAGCTTTCTTT.

This chain joins TRBV7-2 and TRBJ1-5, with TRBD1 matching 7 bases. The CDR3 has 14 amino acids. The ends lost 5 bases at V and 10 bases at J; junction bases unmatched: 11. Germline V lookup: CDR1 SGHTA, CDR2 FQGNSA. This CDR3 reads CASSPGQVGGPQHF. CDR3 coding DNA: TGTGCCAGCAGCCCTGGACAGGTGGGGGGACCCCAGCATTTT.

The CDR3 DNA reads as TGTGCCAGCAGCTTAATGGGGAGGGAGCAGTTCTTC. It is translated as CASSLMGREQFF. The V gene is TRBV11-3, the J gene TRBJ2-1; tentative D call: TRBD2 (6 bases). There are 12 residues in the CDR3. Germline CDR1 and CDR2: SGHNT and YENEEA. The V end lost 2 bases, the J end lost 10 bases, and 9 bases lay between the germline ends.

The rearrangement joins TRBV14 to TRBJ2-5, with 9 bases fitting TRBD2. Germline V gives CDR1 SGHDN, CDR2 FVKESK. This CDR3 has 16 residues. J was trimmed by 5 bases and V by 4 bases; bases with no gene match: 11. CDR3 region: CASSRGGGRAGETQYF. The CDR3 nucleotides are TGTGCCAGCAGCCGTGGCGGCGGGAGGGCCGGGGAGACCCAGTACTTC.

The chain joins TRBV30 to TRBJ2-7; 8 nucleotides line up with TRBD1. The CDR3 spans 14 residues. CDR1 is GTSNPN and CDR2 is SVGIG in the germline V gene (reference sequence). Unmatched junction bases numbered 5, after V lost 2 bases and J lost 2 bases. The DNA for the CDR3 is TGTGCCTGGAGTTTCGACAGGGGCCCCTACGAGCAGTACTTC. Translating it yields CAWSFDRGPYEQYF.

This sequence joins TRBV6-6 and TRBJ1-5; D gene unclear. This CDR3 contains 14 residues. V gave up 2 bases and J gave up 4 bases, with 9 bases separating them. Looked up from germline, CDR1 is MNHNY and CDR2 is SVGAGI (reference sequence). CDR3 coding DNA: TGTGCCAGCAGTTACGATGAGAGGAATCAGCCCCAGCATTTT. Protein: CASSYDERNQPQHF.

This chain links TRBV11-2 with TRBJ2-3; D is unclear. This CDR3 has 15 amino acids. Per the germline V gene, CDR1 is SGHAT and CDR2 is FQNNGV. Trimming took off 1 base at V and 1 base at J, with 9 bases between the two ends. CDR3 region: CASSLGLGGTDTQYF. CDR3 in DNA: TGTGCCAGCAGCTTAGGTCTAGGTGGCACAGATACGCAGTATTTT.

This clone was detected once. The chain is built from TRBV5-1 and TRBJ1-2; TRBD1 aligns across 7 bases. V was clipped by 1 base and J by 6 bases; unmatched bases: 18. The germline V gene encodes CDR1 SGHRS and CDR2 YFSETQ. This CDR3 contains 18 residues. CDR3 protein: CASSLMMANGRGEDGYTF. The CDR3 nucleotides are TGCGCCAGCAGCTTGATGATGGCCAACGGCAGGGGGGAAGATGGCTACACCTTC.

CDR3 in DNA: TGTGCCAGCAGCCCGAGCGGGATTGCTTCCTACGAGCAGTACTTC. Its translation is CASSPSGIASYEQYF. V gene TRBV7-9 combines with J gene TRBJ2-7; 7 bases map to TRBD2. The CDR3 has 15 amino acids. Germline-derived CDR1 and CDR2 are SEHNR and FQNEAQ (reference sequence). V lost 5 bases to trimming and J lost 1 base; unmatched junction nucleotides: 8.

This chain links TRBV11-3 with TRBJ2-2; D gene unclear. Germline V gives CDR1 SGHNT, CDR2 YENEEA. CDR3 length: 13 residues. Trimming stripped 5 bases from V and 2 bases from J, with 6 bases between. The CDR3 loop reads CASSIINTGELFF. The CDR3 nucleotides read TGTGCCAGCAGCATAATAAACACCGGGGAGCTGTTTTTT.

This chain connects TRBV18 to TRBJ1-2, with TRBD1 matching 8 bases. The CDR3 is made up of 15 amino acids. After removal of 0 bases from V and 5 bases from J, the junction contained 5 bases not matched to a gene. CDR1 is KGHSH, CDR2 LQKENI, per germline. Written as DNA, the CDR3 is TGTGCCAGCTCACCACCGCAGGACAGGGAGTATGGCTACACCTTC. Translated: CASSPPQDREYGYTF.

This clone was found once. The rearrangement uses TRBV7-9 and TRBJ2-1; 7 bases align to TRBD1. Germline V lookup: CDR1 SEHNR, CDR2 FQNEAQ (reference sequence). There are 14 residues in the CDR3. After removal of 5 bases from V and 8 bases from J, the junction contained 9 bases not matched to a gene. CDR3 residues: CASSPGTEGHEQFF. The CDR3 DNA sequence: TGTGCCAGCAGCCCCGGGACAGAGGGACATGAGCAGTTCTTC. The complete variable domain, with remaining parts taken from reference TRBV7-9 and TRBJ2-1, reads DTGVSQNPRHKITKRGQNVTFRCDPISEHNRLYWYRQTLGQGPEFLTYFQNEAQLEKSRLLSDRFSAERPKGSFSTLEIQRTEQGDSAMYLCASSPGTEGHEQFFGPGTRLTVL.

There are a few counts of this clone. The V call is TRBV10-1, the J call TRBJ1-3; 8 nucleotides line up with TRBD1. The CDR3 runs 15 residues. V shed 2 bases and J 1 base; nucleotides not matched to a gene: 1. Germline V CDR1 and CDR2: WNHNN, SYGVQD (reference sequence). The CDR3 is CASSERTGSGNTIYF. The CDR3 nucleotides are TGCGCCAGCAGTGAGCGGACAGGGTCTGGAAACACCATATATTTT.

V and J are TRBV6-6 and TRBJ2-7; TRBD2 aligns across 9 bases. V was clipped by 7 bases and J by 5 bases; unmatched bases: 3. CDR1 is MNHNY and CDR2 is SVGAGI in the germline V gene (reference sequence). CDR3 length: 12 residues. The CDR3 loop is CASIAGGNEQYF. In DNA form, the CDR3 reads TGTGCCAGCATCGCGGGGGGGAACGAGCAGTACTTC.